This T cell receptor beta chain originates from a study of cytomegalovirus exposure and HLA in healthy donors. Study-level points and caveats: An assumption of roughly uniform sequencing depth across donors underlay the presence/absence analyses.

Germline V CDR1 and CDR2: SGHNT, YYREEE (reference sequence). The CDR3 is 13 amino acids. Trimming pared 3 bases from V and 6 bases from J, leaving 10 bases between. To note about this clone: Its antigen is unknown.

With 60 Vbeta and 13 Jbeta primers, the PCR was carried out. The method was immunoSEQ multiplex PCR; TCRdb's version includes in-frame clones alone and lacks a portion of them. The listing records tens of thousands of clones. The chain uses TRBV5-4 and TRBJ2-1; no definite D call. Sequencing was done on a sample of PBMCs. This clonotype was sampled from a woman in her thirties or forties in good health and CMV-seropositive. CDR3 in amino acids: CASSSRISNEQFF. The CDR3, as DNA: TGTGCCAGCAGCTCTAGGATAAGCAATGAGCAGTTCTTC. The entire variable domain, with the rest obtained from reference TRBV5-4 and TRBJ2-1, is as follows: ETGVTQSPTHLIKTRGQQVTLRCSSQSGHNTVSWYQQALGQGPQFIFQYYREEENGRGNFPPRFSGLQFPNYSSELNVNALELDDSALYLCASSSRISNEQFFGPGTRLTVL.